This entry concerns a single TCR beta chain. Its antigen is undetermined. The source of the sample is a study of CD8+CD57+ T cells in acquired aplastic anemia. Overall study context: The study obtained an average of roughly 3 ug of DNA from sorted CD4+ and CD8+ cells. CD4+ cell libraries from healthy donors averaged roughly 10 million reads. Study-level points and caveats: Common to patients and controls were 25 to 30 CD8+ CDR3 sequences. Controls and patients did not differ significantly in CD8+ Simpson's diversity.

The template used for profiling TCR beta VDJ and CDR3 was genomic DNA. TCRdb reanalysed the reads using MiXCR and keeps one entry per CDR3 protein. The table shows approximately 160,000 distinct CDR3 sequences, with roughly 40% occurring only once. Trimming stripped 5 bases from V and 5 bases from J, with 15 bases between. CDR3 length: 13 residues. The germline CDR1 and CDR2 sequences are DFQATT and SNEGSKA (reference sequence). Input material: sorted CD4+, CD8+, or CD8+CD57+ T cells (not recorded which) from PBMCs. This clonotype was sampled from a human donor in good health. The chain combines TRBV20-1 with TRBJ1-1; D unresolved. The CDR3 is CSAQKDPMTEAFF. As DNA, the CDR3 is TGCAGTGCTCAAAAGGACCCCATGACTGAAGCTTTCTTT.